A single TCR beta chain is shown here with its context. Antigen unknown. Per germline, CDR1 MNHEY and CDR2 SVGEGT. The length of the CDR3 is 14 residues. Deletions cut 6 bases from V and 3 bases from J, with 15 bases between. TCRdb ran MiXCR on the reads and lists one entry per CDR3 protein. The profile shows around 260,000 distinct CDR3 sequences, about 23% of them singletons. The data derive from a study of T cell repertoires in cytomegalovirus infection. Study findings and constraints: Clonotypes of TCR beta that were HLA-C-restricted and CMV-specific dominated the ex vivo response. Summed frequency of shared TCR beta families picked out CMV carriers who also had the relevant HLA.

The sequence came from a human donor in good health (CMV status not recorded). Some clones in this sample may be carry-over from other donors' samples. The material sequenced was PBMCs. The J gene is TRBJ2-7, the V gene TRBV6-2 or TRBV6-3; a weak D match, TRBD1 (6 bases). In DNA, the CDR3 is TGTGCCAGCAGGATGACAGGTTCAAGCTACGAGCAGTACTTC. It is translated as CASRMTGSSYEQYF.